The clone carrying this T cell receptor (beta chain) was counted a few times. TCRdb's table, derived via immunoSEQ multiplex PCR, lists solely in-frame clones and lacks some. The sample lists hundreds of thousands of clones, 75% to 95% occurring once. The record originates from a study of Ad26.COV2.S vaccination and SARS-CoV-2 variants. Treatment defined: around 19 received Ad26.COV2.S at low or high dose, single or two shots; 5 received placebo; per-sample allocation not given. Samples came from day 63 after the first vaccine or placebo injection. The germline V gene encodes CDR1 SGHAT and CDR2 FQNNGV. CDR3 length: 16 residues. The ends were cut back, 5 bases at V and 10 bases at J, with 26 bases in the middle.

Sequenced material: peripheral blood, taken in a trial of Ad26.COV2.S vaccine versus placebo. The chain is built from TRBV11-2 and TRBJ1-2; D is possibly TRBD1 (6 bases). The source is a person between 18 and 65 years old who received the Ad26.COV2.S COVID-19 vaccine or a placebo. In nucleotides, the CDR3 is TGTGCCAGCAGCCTACGAAGACCTCGGGGGGCTGGTGACTACACCTTC. It specifies CASSLRRPRGAGDYTF.